Each of the 25 T cell receptor beta chains below was sequenced from the same sample in a study of identifying expanded T cells in peripheral blood. The data were produced by immunoSEQ multiplex PCR, yet TCRdb's version contains in-frame clones alone and is incomplete. The table records tens of thousands of clones, roughly 88% of them present only once. The material sequenced was blood. These receptors were collected from a person between 18 and 75 years old in good health.

The V gene is TRBV7-2, the J gene TRBJ1-4, with TRBD1 identical over 9 bases. Germline CDR1 and CDR2: SGHTA and FQGNSA. The CDR3 has 16 amino acids. With 4 bases clipped from V and 6 bases from J, the junction kept 9 bases outside the gene matches. In nucleotides, the CDR3 is TGTGCCAGCAGCTCCAACACAGGGGGCGCCTATGAAAAACTGTTTTTT. Its translation is CASSSNTGGAYEKLFF.

The rearrangement uses TRBV6-5 and TRBJ2-6; unclear D gene. The germline V and J ends were trimmed by 7 bases and 2 bases, with 12 bases remaining between them. Germline V lookup: CDR1 MNHEY, CDR2 SVGAGI. CDR3 length: 15 residues. The DNA of the CDR3 is TGTGCCAGCACCCATACATCTACTGGGGCCAACGTCCTGACTTTC. Amino acid sequence: CASTHTSTGANVLTF.

The chain has TRBV30 and TRBJ1-1; D is uncertain. V lost 1 base, J lost 1 base, and 13 bases lay in between. The CDR3 has 15 amino acids. Germline-derived CDR1 and CDR2 are GTSNPN and SVGIG (reference sequence). The CDR3 DNA sequence: TGTGCCTGGAGTGCGAACGGGCGAGCGAACACTGAAGCTTTCTTT. As protein: CAWSANGRANTEAFF.

The count of this clone is one. The rearrangement uses TRBV19 and TRBJ2-2; 11 nucleotides match TRBD2. The J segment lost 3 bases and the V segment lost 7 bases, leaving 7 bases of the junction unmatched. The CDR3 length is 16 residues. Germline lookup yields CDR1 LNHDA and CDR2 SQIVND (reference sequence). CDR3 loop: CASNRLAGGDTGELFF. The CDR3 DNA reads TGTGCCAGTAATCGGCTAGCGGGGGGTGACACCGGGGAGCTGTTTTTT.

This chain links TRBV4-2 with TRBJ1-2, with 10 positions matching TRBD1. Germline CDR1 and CDR2: LGHNA and YNFKEQ. The CDR3 sequence is 20 residues long. Losses at the gene ends were 1 base for V and 8 bases for J; bases not matched to a gene: 22. CDR3 DNA sequence: TGTGCCAGCAGCCAAGGTCCCCCGGGACAGGGGCCCCGGCATTCGAAAGGCTACACCTTC. Residues: CASSQGPPGQGPRHSKGYTF.

The chain couples TRBV5-1 to TRBJ2-2; D is unclear. This CDR3 is 17 amino acids long. In germline, CDR1 is SGHRS, CDR2 YFSETQ. V gave up 0 bases and J gave up 5 bases, with 17 bases separating them. This chain's CDR3 is CASSLEVGLPLTGELFF. The CDR3 coding sequence is TGCGCCAGCAGCTTGGAAGTCGGGCTCCCTCTGACCGGGGAGCTGTTTTTT.

The V call is TRBV19, the J call TRBJ2-1; 8 nucleotides align to TRBD1. V was clipped by 3 bases and J by 6 bases; unmatched bases: 7. The germline V gene has CDR1 LNHDA and CDR2 SQIVND (reference sequence). The CDR3 runs to 15 residues. The CDR3 protein is CASSMSGGKSNEQFF. Written as DNA, the CDR3 is TGTGCCAGTAGTATGTCAGGGGGCAAGAGCAATGAGCAGTTCTTC.

The chain recombines TRBV7-2 with TRBJ2-2, with a tentative D call TRBD2 (5 bases). Germline CDR1 reads SGHTA; CDR2 reads FQGNSA. The CDR3 sequence is 14 residues long. The V end was cut by 1 base, the J end by 7 bases, with 10 bases between. The CDR3 nucleotides read TGTGCCAGCAGCTTAGGACTAACGAGCGGGGAGCTGTTTTTT. Its translation: CASSLGLTSGELFF.

This chain links TRBV6-5 with TRBJ1-5; 7 bases match TRBD1. Germline V lookup: CDR1 MNHEY, CDR2 SVGAGI. This CDR3 spans 14 amino acids. Germline trimming cut 6 bases from V and 3 bases from J; bases unmatched to any gene: 5. Here the CDR3 reads CASRGGTDNQPQHF. CDR3 nucleotides: TGTGCCAGCAGGGGGGGGACAGACAATCAGCCCCAGCATTTT.

The V gene is TRBV18, the J gene TRBJ1-3; D gene ambiguous. Germline CDR1 and CDR2: KGHSH and LQKENI. Trimming shortened V by 6 bases and J by 0 bases, and 12 bases separated the two germline ends. The CDR3 covers 15 residues. In nucleotides, the CDR3 is TGTGCCAGCTCTCGTGACGGGTTCTCTGGAAACACCATATATTTT. This encodes CASSRDGFSGNTIYF.

The chain is built from TRBV11-1 and TRBJ1-1; possible D gene TRBD1, 5 bases. This CDR3 has 15 residues. The germline CDR1 and CDR2 sequences are SGHAT and FQDESV (reference sequence). The ends were cut back, 0 bases at V and 2 bases at J, with 10 bases in the middle. The CDR3 DNA reads TGTGCCAGCAGCTTAGCGCTAGGGGACAACACTGAAGCTTTCTTT. Its translation is CASSLALGDNTEAFF.

This clone was observed once. This chain links TRBV19 with TRBJ2-1, with D possibly being TRBD1 (7 bases). Germline V gene lookup returns CDR1 LNHDA and CDR2 SQIVND (reference sequence). Trimming cost V 6 bases and J 6 bases, with 21 bases left between them. The CDR3 covers 16 residues. CDR3: CASSYAGTEGANEQFF. The DNA of the CDR3 is TGTGCCAGTAGCTATGCGGGGACAGAGGGGGCCAATGAGCAGTTCTTC.

This chain links TRBV5-6 with TRBJ1-1; D is ambiguous. Germline V lookup: CDR1 SGHDT, CDR2 YYEEEE. The CDR3 length is 18 residues. Trimming left V 1 base short and J 2 bases short, with 21 bases between. The CDR3 sequence: CASSLRLTGLSTNTEAFF. The CDR3 DNA reads as TGTGCCAGCAGCTTGCGACTAACCGGACTTAGTACTAACACTGAAGCTTTCTTT.

This chain uses TRBV12-5 with TRBJ1-5; maybe TRBD1 (5 bases). CDR1 and CDR2 (germline): LGHNT, FRNRAP. V dropped 6 bases and J dropped 3 bases, with 15 bases sitting between them. This CDR3 comprises 15 residues. CDR3 in DNA: TGTGCTAGTGGCTCCCCCGACAGCTTCAATCAGCCCCAGCATTTT. Encoded protein: CASGSPDSFNQPQHF.

The rearrangement joins TRBV11-2 to TRBJ1-1; D not resolved. V lost 1 base and J 4 bases, leaving 10 bases between the germline ends. The CDR3 contains 14 residues. Germline CDR1 SGHAT, CDR2 FQNNGV. The CDR3 protein is CASSLGMVGTEAFF. The CDR3 DNA reads TGTGCCAGCAGCTTAGGGATGGTGGGCACTGAAGCTTTCTTT.

V usage is TRBV18 and J usage is TRBJ1-2; D gene ambiguous. The CDR3 is 16 amino acids. V lost 1 base to trimming and J lost 2 bases, with 14 bases between them. Germline V gene sequence: CDR1 KGHSH, CDR2 LQKENI. The CDR3 sequence: CASSPQGTGDNYGYTF. CDR3 nucleotides: TGTGCCAGCTCACCACAGGGTACGGGAGACAACTATGGCTACACCTTC.

This sequence joins TRBV9 and TRBJ1-2; TRBD1 matches 8 bases. The germline gives CDR1 SGDLS, CDR2 YYNGEE. The ends lost 0 bases at V and 9 bases at J; junction bases unmatched: 13. This CDR3 comprises 16 residues. This chain's CDR3 is CASSVDRTGPSGSYTF. The CDR3 DNA follows: TGTGCCAGCAGCGTAGATAGGACAGGGCCCAGTGGGAGCTACACCTTC.

V is TRBV21-1 and J is TRBJ1-5. TRBV21-1 is reported as a pseudogene. The CDR3 consists of 19 residues. The CDR3 DNA reads as TGTGCCAGCAGCAAAGTGTTCGGCCGCCGTAGTTATGGCAATCAGCCCCAGCATTTT. It translates to CASSKVFGRRSYGNQPQHF.

The rearrangement links TRBV19 to TRBJ2-3, with D perhaps matching TRBD1 (5 bases). This CDR3 is 16 amino acids long. CDR1 and CDR2 (germline): LNHDA, SQIVND (reference sequence). Trimming shortened V by 2 bases and J by 0 bases, and 12 bases separated the two germline ends. CDR3 bases: TGTGCCAGTAGTATAAGGGGCACCACTAGCACAGATACGCAGTATTTT. Translation gives CASSIRGTTSTDTQYF. Full variable domain (missing parts from reference TRBV19 and TRBJ2-3): DGGITQSPKYLFRKEGQNVTLSCEQNLNHDAMYWYRQDPGQGLRLIYYSQIVNDFQKGDIAEGYSVSREKKESFPLTVTSAQKNPTAFYLCASSIRGTTSTDTQYFGPGTRLTVL.

V usage is TRBV4-1 and J usage is TRBJ1-2; D unclear. Germline CDR1 reads MGHRA; CDR2 reads YSYEKL. Trimming took off 0 bases at V and 5 bases at J, with 10 bases between the two ends. CDR3 length equals 14 residues. CDR3 region: CASSQDQLLYGYTF. The CDR3 bases are TGCGCCAGCAGCCAAGATCAGCTCCTGTATGGCTACACCTTC.

The chain recombines TRBV7-2 with TRBJ2-5; 11 bases fit TRBD1. The germline V gene encodes CDR1 SGHTA and CDR2 FQGNSA. This CDR3 is 16 amino acids long. V lost 5 bases to trimming and J lost 1 base; unmatched junction nucleotides: 6. CDR3 coding DNA: TGTGCCAGCAGCCCGGGGGACAGGGGGGTCCAAGAGACCCAGTACTTC. Amino acids: CASSPGDRGVQETQYF.

V gene TRBV7-2 combines with J gene TRBJ2-1; D tentatively fits TRBD1 or TRBD2 (5 bases each). Trimming stripped 3 bases from V and 5 bases from J, with 17 bases between. This CDR3 is built from 16 residues. Germline V lookup: CDR1 SGHTA, CDR2 FQGNSA. Written as DNA, the CDR3 is TGTGCCAGCAGCTTTCGGCAGGGTCTGGGGGACAATGAGCAGTTCTTC. Translating it yields CASSFRQGLGDNEQFF.

This clone was detected only a few times. The chain employs TRBV18 and TRBJ1-2, with 8 positions matching TRBD1. The CDR3 covers 16 residues. Germline V gives CDR1 KGHSH, CDR2 LQKENI. Germline trimming cut 0 bases from V and 0 bases from J; bases unmatched to any gene: 3. The CDR3 reads CASSPPGTGTNYGYTF. In DNA form, the CDR3 reads TGTGCCAGCTCACCACCCGGGACAGGAACTAACTATGGCTACACCTTC.

V is TRBV7-7 and J is TRBJ2-2; 9 bases agree with TRBD2. The CDR3 covers 15 residues. CDR1 and CDR2 (germline): SSHAT, FNYEAQ (reference sequence). Trimming took 3 bases from V and 4 from J; bases not matched to a gene: 3. The chain's CDR3 is CASSFSGGGTGELFF. DNA of the CDR3: TGTGCCAGCAGCTTTAGCGGGGGCGGCACCGGGGAGCTGTTTTTT.

This chain joins TRBV2 and TRBJ1-2; no definite D call. Trimming removed 10 bases at V and 4 bases at J, with 16 bases between. Germline V gene sequence: CDR1 SNHLY, CDR2 FYNNEI. This CDR3 spans 13 amino acids. The CDR3 region is CATSGESFYGYTF. As DNA, the CDR3 is TGTGCCACCTCGGGAGAGTCCTTCTATGGCTACACCTTC. The variable domain in full, with the rest retrieved from reference TRBV2 and TRBJ1-2, is EPEVTQTPSHQVTQMGQEVILRCVPISNHLYFYWYRQILGQKVEFLVSFYNNEISEKSEIFDDQFSVERPDGSNFTLKIRSTKLEDSAMYFCATSGESFYGYTFGSGTRLTVV.